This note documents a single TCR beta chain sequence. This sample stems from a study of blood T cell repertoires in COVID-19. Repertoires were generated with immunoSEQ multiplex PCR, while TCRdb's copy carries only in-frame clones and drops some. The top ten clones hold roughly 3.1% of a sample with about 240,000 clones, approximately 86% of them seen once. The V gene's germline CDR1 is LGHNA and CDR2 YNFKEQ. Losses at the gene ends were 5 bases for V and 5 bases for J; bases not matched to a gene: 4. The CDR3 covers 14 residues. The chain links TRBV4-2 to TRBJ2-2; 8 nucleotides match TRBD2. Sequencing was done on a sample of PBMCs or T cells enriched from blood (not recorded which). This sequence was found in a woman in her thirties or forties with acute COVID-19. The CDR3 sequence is CASSWAGGTGELFF. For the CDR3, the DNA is TGTGCCAGCAGCTGGGCGGGAGGAACCGGGGAGCTGTTTTTT.